The 14 T cell receptor beta chains below all came from one sample that was sequenced in a study of blood T cell repertoires in COVID-19. The repertoire was sequenced with immunoSEQ multiplex PCR; TCRdb's copy has only in-frame clones and lacks some. Of 180,000 or so clones listed, about 87% are singletons. The sample taken for sequencing was peripheral blood. The receptor source for this set is a man aged 35 to 55 with active or convalescent COVID-19.

The chain employs TRBV7-8 and TRBJ1-3; D unclear. CDR1 is SGHVS and CDR2 is FQNEAQ in the germline V gene. Trimming took 1 base from V and 4 from J, leaving 8 bases between them. This CDR3 has 14 residues. The CDR3 protein is CASSLGTAGNTIYF. The CDR3 nucleotides read TGTGCCAGCAGCTTAGGCACAGCCGGAAACACCATATATTTT.

The DNA for the CDR3 is TGTGCCAGCAGCTTTCGACTAGCGGGGGTTGGTCACCAAGAGACCCAGTACTTC. It is translated as CASSFRLAGVGHQETQYF. The V gene is TRBV5-8, the J gene TRBJ2-5; 12 bases agree with TRBD2. The CDR3 runs 18 residues. Trimming cost V 2 bases and J 0 bases; bases outside gene matches: 8. CDR1 SGHTS and CDR2 YDEGEE come from the germline V gene.

The gene calls are TRBV11-2 and TRBJ1-1; 8 bases are a match to TRBD1. The CDR3 sequence is 16 residues long. The germline V gene encodes CDR1 SGHAT and CDR2 FQNNGV. V gave up 1 base and J gave up 0 bases; unmatched junction bases: 4. CDR3 coding DNA: TGTGCCAGCAGCTTAGTGATGGGACAGGTGAACACTGAAGCTTTCTTT. Its protein product is CASSLVMGQVNTEAFF.

The CDR3 DNA sequence: TGTGCCAGCTCACCTCAACGGACAGGCCCCACCGGGGAGCTGTTTTTT. It specifies CASSPQRTGPTGELFF. The chain carries TRBV18 and TRBJ2-2; 7 bases fit TRBD1. Germline CDR1 and CDR2: KGHSH and LQKENI. V was clipped by 3 bases and J by 4 bases; unmatched bases: 8. The CDR3 has 16 residues.

This clone has a single count. This chain connects TRBV2 to TRBJ2-3; perhaps TRBD1 as D (6 bases). Germline CDR1 SNHLY, CDR2 FYNNEI. This CDR3 comprises 15 residues. The ends were cut back, 3 bases at V and 4 bases at J, with 14 bases in the middle. CDR3 nucleotide sequence: TGTGCCAGCAGTGACGAACAGGGTGGCGCAGATACGCAGTATTTT. It specifies CASSDEQGGADTQYF.

The chain joins TRBV5-4 to TRBJ2-5; TRBD2 is a possible D gene (6 bases). In germline, CDR1 is SGHNT, CDR2 YYREEE (reference sequence). The CDR3 runs 16 residues. V dropped 4 bases and J dropped 2 bases, with 18 bases sitting between them. The CDR3 nucleotides are TGTGCCAGCAGCAAGCCTTTAAGGAGCGGGCAAGAGACCCAGTACTTC. It encodes CASSKPLRSGQETQYF.

V usage is TRBV9 and J usage is TRBJ2-1, with 9 bases fitting TRBD1. The CDR3 runs 15 residues. With 4 bases clipped from V and 8 bases from J, the junction kept 10 bases outside the gene matches. Germline CDR1 and CDR2: SGDLS and YYNGEE. The CDR3 nucleotides are TGTGCCAGCAGCAGAACCGGGACAGGGATTTATGAGCAGTTCTTC. Translation gives CASSRTGTGIYEQFF. The full variable domain, with the rest looked up from reference TRBV9 and TRBJ2-1, is DSGVTQTPKHLITATGQRVTLRCSPRSGDLSVYWYQQSLDQGLQFLIQYYNGEERAKGNILERFSAQQFPDLHSELNLSSLELGDSALYFCASSRTGTGIYEQFFGPGTRLTVL.

The chain combines TRBV11-2 with TRBJ1-3, with D unclear. Deletions cut 1 base from V and 0 bases from J, with 10 bases between. This CDR3 is 16 amino acids long. In germline, CDR1 is SGHAT, CDR2 FQNNGV. CDR3 sequence (DNA): TGTGCCAGCAGCTTAGCCACACCACGCTCTGGAAACACCATATATTTT. Protein product: CASSLATPRSGNTIYF.

The chain joins TRBV6-1 to TRBJ1-4, with D possibly being TRBD1 (6 bases). The CDR3 extends over 17 amino acids. V gave up 2 bases and J gave up 2 bases, with 15 bases separating them. Looked up from germline, CDR1 is MNHNS and CDR2 is SASEGT. The CDR3 DNA sequence: TGTGCCAGCAGTGAAAAGCCGGGGGGGGCGACTAATGAAAAACTGTTTTTT. It codes for CASSEKPGGATNEKLFF.

V is TRBV5-6 and J is TRBJ2-7; 7 bases fit TRBD2. The germline V gene has CDR1 SGHDT and CDR2 YYEEEE. The CDR3 loop spans 17 amino acids. V lost 0 bases to trimming and J lost 2 bases; unmatched junction nucleotides: 11. In DNA form, the CDR3 reads TGTGCCAGCAGCTTGGAAGTGGGGGGGACGCGAACCTACGAGCAGTACTTC. It specifies CASSLEVGGTRTYEQYF.

This chain joins TRBV5-5 and TRBJ1-3; 9 nucleotides align to TRBD1. In germline, CDR1 is SGHKS, CDR2 YYEKEE (reference sequence). The CDR3 sequence is 15 residues long. V lost 0 bases to trimming and J lost 4 bases; unmatched junction nucleotides: 2. The CDR3 DNA follows: TGTGCCAGCAGCTTGGAAGGGACAGGGGGAAACACCATATATTTT. It translates to CASSLEGTGGNTIYF. Full variable domain (missing parts from reference TRBV5-5 and TRBJ1-3): DAGVTQSPTHLIKTRGQQVTLRCSPISGHKSVSWYQQVLGQGPQFIFQYYEKEERGRGNFPDRFSARQFPNYSSELNVNALLLGDSALYLCASSLEGTGGNTIYFGEGSWLTVV.

The chain uses TRBV5-5 and TRBJ2-1; TRBD2 matches at 15 bases. Germline CDR1 is SGHKS and CDR2 is YYEKEE (reference sequence). The J segment lost 8 bases and the V segment lost 2 bases, leaving 11 bases of the junction unmatched. The length of the CDR3 is 18 residues. The DNA of the CDR3 is TGTGCCAGCAGCTTTGGACTAGCGGGGGGGCATAGATTGGATGAGCAGTTCTTC. It specifies CASSFGLAGGHRLDEQFF.

This chain joins TRBV12-3 or TRBV12-4 and TRBJ1-2; D gene uncertain. V gave up 7 bases and J gave up 8 bases, with 17 bases separating them. The CDR3 sequence is 13 residues long. This CDR3 reads CASIPWEGKGYTF. CDR3 DNA: TGTGCCAGCATCCCCTGGGAGGGAAAGGGCTACACCTTC.

The chain carries TRBV2 and TRBJ1-2; TRBD1 matches 8 bases. The CDR3 sequence is 15 residues long. Germline CDR1 is SNHLY and CDR2 is FYNNEI. The V gene end was trimmed by 6 bases and the J gene end by 3 bases; junction bases not matched to a gene: 9. The CDR3 nucleotides are TGTGCCAGCAGGATGGCGGGACAGGCGGACTATGGCTACACCTTC. It codes for CASRMAGQADYGYTF.